What follows are 22 T cell receptor beta chains derived from one specimen sequenced in a study of blood T cell repertoires in COVID-19. The repertoire was sequenced with immunoSEQ multiplex PCR; TCRdb's copy has only in-frame clones and lacks some. Of 300,000 or so clones listed, about 90% are singletons. Sequenced sample: peripheral blood. Receptors were obtained from a woman aged 40 to 49 with acute or convalescent COVID-19.

V gene TRBV6-5 combines with J gene TRBJ2-5; 7 nucleotides agree with TRBD2. J lost 6 bases, V lost 2 bases, and 12 bases had no gene match. This CDR3 is 16 amino acids long. Germline CDR1 MNHEY, CDR2 SVGAGI. This CDR3 reads CASSYHRREEIQTQYF. The CDR3 nucleotides read TGTGCCAGCAGTTACCACCGCCGGGAGGAGATTCAGACCCAGTACTTC.

The genes are TRBV9 and TRBJ1-2; D remains ambiguous. CDR3 length: 14 residues. Germline V CDR1 and CDR2: SGDLS, YYNGEE. With 3 bases removed from V and 5 bases from J, the gap between germline ends came to 14 bases. The chain's CDR3 is CASSAIDSLYGYTF. DNA for the CDR3: TGTGCCAGCAGCGCTATAGATAGCCTATATGGCTACACCTTC.

V gene TRBV11-1 combines with J gene TRBJ1-2; D might be TRBD1 (6 bases). The CDR3 is 16 residues long. Germline V gene sequence: CDR1 SGHAT, CDR2 FQDESV (reference sequence). The V end was cut by 1 base, the J end by 2 bases, with 14 bases between. The CDR3 nucleotides read TGTGCCAGCAGCTTAGGACAGGCCAGCCTCAACTATGGCTACACCTTC. The encoded protein is CASSLGQASLNYGYTF.

J is TRBJ1-2 and V is TRBV5-6; D remains unclear. Looked up from germline, CDR1 is SGHDT and CDR2 is YYEEEE. Trimming removed 1 base from V and 7 bases from J, with 8 bases in between. The CDR3 contains 12 residues. The CDR3 here is CASSLIGSGYTF. The CDR3 DNA sequence: TGTGCCAGCAGCTTGATAGGGAGTGGCTACACCTTC.

V usage is TRBV27 and J usage is TRBJ2-3; 9 nucleotides match TRBD1. The CDR3 spans 14 residues. With V trimmed by 5 bases and J by 3 bases, 3 bases remained unmatched. The V gene's germline CDR1 is MNHEY and CDR2 SMNVEV (reference sequence). The CDR3 reads CASSADRGTDTQYF. The CDR3 DNA reads TGTGCCAGCAGTGCGGACAGGGGAACAGATACGCAGTATTTT.

The V gene is TRBV9, the J gene TRBJ1-6; 7 bases agree with TRBD1. Germline V gene lookup returns CDR1 SGDLS and CDR2 YYNGEE. J gave up 14 bases and V 4 bases, and 12 bases lay outside the gene matches. CDR3 length: 14 residues. CDR3 region: CASSWGDSSRALHF. CDR3 nucleotides: TGTGCCAGCAGCTGGGGGGACAGTTCCAGGGCCCTCCACTTT.

CDR3 region: CATSVLLLPDKFGGELFF. CDR3 bases: TGTGCCACCAGTGTCCTTCTCCTCCCTGACAAGTTCGGCGGGGAGCTGTTTTTT. This chain uses TRBV24-1 with TRBJ2-2; no firm D call. V gave up 5 bases and J gave up 7 bases, with 25 bases separating them. CDR3 size: 18 residues. In germline, CDR1 is KGHDR, CDR2 SFDVKD.

J is TRBJ1-3 and V is TRBV6-1; 7 nucleotides align to TRBD1. The ends lost 2 bases at V and 3 bases at J; junction bases unmatched: 4. Per germline, CDR1 MNHNS and CDR2 SASEGT. The CDR3 runs to 15 residues. The CDR3, as DNA: TGTGCCAGCAGTGAACGGGACAGCTTTGGAAACACCATATATTTT. Its protein is CASSERDSFGNTIYF.

The V gene is TRBV5-5, the J gene TRBJ1-1; maybe TRBD1 (5 bases). The CDR3 runs 14 residues. V was cut by 2 bases and J by 1 base, with 9 bases left in between. CDR1 and CDR2 from the germline V gene are SGHKS and YYEKEE (reference sequence). The CDR3: CASSFRQPNTEAFF. The CDR3 bases are TGTGCCAGCAGCTTCAGACAGCCGAACACTGAAGCTTTCTTT.

V usage is TRBV2 and J usage is TRBJ1-2; D is possibly TRBD1 (6 bases). V was trimmed by 6 bases and J by 0 bases, leaving 8 bases between them. The germline V gene encodes CDR1 SNHLY and CDR2 FYNNEI. The CDR3 loop spans 13 amino acids. The CDR3 DNA reads TGTGCCAGCAGGGGACAAACTAACTATGGCTACACCTTC. Translated, it gives CASRGQTNYGYTF.

The rearrangement uses TRBV19 and TRBJ1-1; no definite D call. There are 11 residues in the CDR3. V lost 5 bases to trimming and J lost 10 bases, with 11 bases between them. Germline V CDR1 and CDR2: LNHDA, SQIVND (reference sequence). CDR3 in amino acids: CASSDWVGAFF. CDR3 sequence (DNA): TGTGCCAGTAGTGACTGGGTAGGAGCTTTCTTT.

The chain links TRBV19 to TRBJ1-3; D is possibly TRBD1 (6 bases). Deletions cut 5 bases from V and 0 bases from J, with 14 bases between. CDR3 size: 16 residues. Germline values: CDR1 LNHDA, CDR2 SQIVND (reference sequence). CDR3 amino acids: CASSFGQFLSGNTIYF. In DNA, the CDR3 is TGTGCCAGTAGTTTCGGACAGTTTCTCTCTGGAAACACCATATATTTT.

The rearrangement links TRBV5-1 to TRBJ1-2; 7 bases line up with TRBD1. The CDR3 consists of 16 residues. Germline trimming cut 0 bases from V and 2 bases from J; bases unmatched to any gene: 7. The germline gives CDR1 SGHRS, CDR2 YFSETQ. In DNA, the CDR3 is TGCGCCAGCAGCTTGGAGGGGGCATTTGACAACTATGGCTACACCTTC. Its protein is CASSLEGAFDNYGYTF.

The chain uses TRBV5-1 and TRBJ2-7; 12 bases match TRBD2. V shed 0 bases, J shed 3 bases, and the junction held 1 base outside the gene matches. This CDR3 is 15 amino acids long. The V gene's germline CDR1 is SGHRS and CDR2 YFSETQ. This CDR3 is CASSLGTSGVYEQYV. The CDR3 DNA reads TGCGCCAGCAGCTTGGGGACTAGCGGGGTCTACGAGCAGTACGTC.

The chain is built from TRBV19 and TRBJ1-1, with D uncertain. Germline V CDR1 and CDR2: LNHDA, SQIVND (reference sequence). Trimming pared 9 bases from V and 3 bases from J, leaving 14 bases between. There are 13 residues in the CDR3. CDR3 nucleotides: TGTGCCAGCCACAGTGATTCGTACACTGAAGCTTTCTTT. Translating gives CASHSDSYTEAFF.

The chain links TRBV5-1 to TRBJ1-2; 11 nucleotides agree with TRBD1. This CDR3 has 20 residues. Germline CDR1 reads SGHRS; CDR2 reads YFSETQ. J was trimmed by 5 bases and V by 1 base; bases with no gene match: 19. CDR3 residues: CASSLSAMGPGQGAGYGYTF. The CDR3 nucleotides read TGCGCCAGCAGCTTGTCCGCTATGGGGCCCGGACAGGGGGCTGGGTATGGCTACACCTTC.

This chain links TRBV15 with TRBJ1-2, with TRBD1 matching over 8 bases. The junction had 2 bases not matched to a gene; V was cut back by 1 base and J by 7 bases. The germline V gene encodes CDR1 LNHNV and CDR2 YYDKDF (reference sequence). This CDR3 has 13 residues. This CDR3 is CATSRGTGGGYTF. The DNA of the CDR3 is TGTGCCACCAGCAGAGGAACAGGGGGTGGCTACACCTTC.

J is TRBJ2-2 and V is TRBV6-6, with D possibly matching TRBD2 (5 bases). With 8 bases removed from V and 4 bases from J, the gap between germline ends came to 20 bases. This CDR3 is built from 16 residues. In germline, CDR1 is MNHNY, CDR2 SVGAGI (reference sequence). The CDR3 DNA is TGTGCCAGCTCGTCCTCCGGGGTCGAGAGCACCGGGGAGCTGTTTTTT. Protein: CASSSSGVESTGELFF.

V and J are TRBV10-3 and TRBJ1-1; 8 nucleotides align to TRBD1. This CDR3 spans 14 amino acids. Germline CDR1 and CDR2: ENHRY and SYGVKD. V was clipped by 1 base and J by 6 bases; unmatched bases: 4. The CDR3 DNA is TGTGCCATCAGTGAGTTGACAGGGGTTTCTGAAGCTTTCTTT. Translation: CAISELTGVSEAFF.

This rearrangement joins TRBV30 to TRBJ1-1; D might be TRBD1 (5 bases). The CDR3 is made up of 17 amino acids. V lost 0 bases, J lost 1 base, and 18 bases lay in between. Germline loops: CDR1 GTSNPN, CDR2 SVGIG (reference sequence). The CDR3 spells CAWSVWDSLRPNTEAFF. CDR3 nucleotides: TGTGCCTGGAGTGTTTGGGACTCCCTCCGGCCGAACACTGAAGCTTTCTTT.

The chain recombines TRBV12-5 with TRBJ1-2, with D maybe TRBD1 (5 bases). The CDR3 runs 12 residues. Deletions cut 5 bases from V and 4 bases from J, with 8 bases between. Germline V lookup: CDR1 LGHNT, CDR2 FRNRAP. CDR3 sequence reads: CASGAGGYGYTF. The DNA of the CDR3 is TGTGCTAGTGGTGCCGGGGGCTATGGCTACACCTTC.

The rearrangement joins TRBV2 to TRBJ2-4; TRBD2 aligns across 7 bases. CDR3 size: 15 residues. V gave up 3 bases and J gave up 3 bases; unmatched junction bases: 5. Germline V gene data show CDR1 as SNHLY and CDR2 as FYNNEI. The CDR3 coding sequence is TGTGCCAGCAGTGAGGGGGACTATGGCAAAAACATTCAGTACTTC. Amino acid sequence: CASSEGDYGKNIQYF.